This T cell receptor beta chain is drawn from a study of early T cells in non-severe SARS-CoV-2 infection. Study-wide background: Unpaired chains resulted from sequencing bulk RNA of unsorted whole blood.

One entry per CDR3 protein results from TCRdb running MiXCR on the 5' RACE reads. The sample gives about 77,000 distinct CDR3 sequences, about 16% of which show up once; approximately 2.9% is in the top ten. Looked up from germline, CDR1 is SQVTM and CDR2 is ANQGSEA. CDR3 size: 13 residues. The trim removed 7 bases at V and 4 bases at J, leaving 9 bases unmatched. Sequencing was performed on whole blood. This receptor was identified in an adult who was a healthcare worker with PCR-confirmed SARS-CoV-2 infection or an uninfected control (not recorded which). The rearrangement uses TRBV29-1 and TRBJ1-2; 7 nucleotides align to TRBD1. CDR3 sequence reads: CSAERGLGYGYTF. The CDR3, as DNA: TGCAGCGCTGAGAGGGGGCTGGGCTATGGCTACACCTTC.